This TCR beta chain is drawn from a study of T cell repertoires in aging, cancer and after chemotherapy. The CDR3 consists of 13 residues. V was trimmed by 2 bases and J by 6 bases, leaving 9 bases between them. CDR1 is SGHTA and CDR2 is FQGNSA in the germline V gene. Peripheral blood genomic DNA, not sorted cells or RNA, was the template. A mixed TRB-A/B primer pool amplified rearranged TRB by multiplex touch-down PCR. TCRdb independently ran MiXCR on the multiplex PCR reads; one entry per CDR3 protein. The sample yields approximately 6,100 distinct CDR3 sequences, less than 25% seen once. The sample was blood. This TCR came from a human donor in good health. The V call is TRBV7-2, the J call TRBJ2-3; D is undetermined. Here the CDR3 reads CASSLKVRDTQYF. The CDR3, as DNA: TGTGCCAGCAGCTTAAAAGTCCGGGATACGCAGTATTTT.